The rows below give T cell receptor beta chains drawn from one sample of a study of CD8+ T cells in alopecia areata. Repertoires were generated with immunoSEQ multiplex PCR, while TCRdb's copy carries only in-frame clones and drops some. Of around 210,000 clones in the sample, 56% were seen once. Input material: CD8+ T cells sorted from blood. Source of these receptors: a human donor in good health. The CDR3 runs from the conserved cysteine through the conserved F or W. Each record gives: D gene, V gene, clone size, J gene, CDR3 DNA, CDR3 protein. The D gene is left open where the match is weak. Rows may omit the clone size; those that give it use once, few, many or a size class.

d_call: .
v_call: TRBV5-6
clone_size: .
j_call: TRBJ2-5
cdr3_nt: TGTGCCAGCAACCGGATACCGGAAGAGACCCAGTACTTC
cdr3_aa: CASNRIPEETQYF

d_call: TRBD1
v_call: TRBV30
clone_size: .
j_call: TRBJ1-2
cdr3_nt: TGTGCCTGGGAAGAGCCGGGACAGGGGGCGCGAGGCTACACCTTC
cdr3_aa: CAWEEPGQGARGYTF

d_call: .
v_call: TRBV9
clone_size: .
j_call: TRBJ2-7
cdr3_nt: TGTGCCAGCAGCGTAGGAGAGGGGGGAATCGAGCAGTACTTC
cdr3_aa: CASSVGEGGIEQYF

d_call: TRBD2
v_call: TRBV9
clone_size: .
j_call: TRBJ2-1
cdr3_nt: TGTGCCAGCAGCGTAAGACTAGCGGGGCACAATGAGCAGTTCTTC
cdr3_aa: CASSVRLAGHNEQFF

d_call: TRBD1
v_call: TRBV30
clone_size: .
j_call: TRBJ1-1
cdr3_nt: TGTGCCTGGATTCGGACAGGGACGAACACTGAAGCTTTCTTT
cdr3_aa: CAWIRTGTNTEAFF

d_call: TRBD1
v_call: TRBV2
clone_size: once
j_call: TRBJ1-1
cdr3_nt: TGTGCCAGCAGTAATAGCATTGGACAGGGGTGGAACACTGAAGCTTTCTTT
cdr3_aa: CASSNSIGQGWNTEAFF

d_call: .
v_call: TRBV4-1
clone_size: .
j_call: TRBJ1-2
cdr3_nt: TGCGCCAGCAGCCTCCTAGGCGACCCCGTCCGCTACACCTTC
cdr3_aa: CASSLLGDPVRYTF

d_call: TRBD1
v_call: TRBV30
clone_size: .
j_call: TRBJ1-5
cdr3_nt: TGTGCCTGGGGGCAGGGGGGATACAATCAGCCCCAGCATTTT
cdr3_aa: CAWGQGGYNQPQHF

d_call: .
v_call: TRBV2
clone_size: .
j_call: TRBJ1-2
cdr3_nt: TGTGCCGACTTAAGGATAGGGGAGGAGTATGGCTACACCTTC
cdr3_aa: CADLRIGEEYGYTF

d_call: .
v_call: TRBV7-6
clone_size: .
j_call: TRBJ1-1
cdr3_nt: TGTGCCAGCAGCTTAGAGGGCAGGGACGCTTTCTTT
cdr3_aa: CASSLEGRDAFF

d_call: .
v_call: TRBV5-4
clone_size: .
j_call: TRBJ1-2
cdr3_nt: TGTGCCAGCACCCGAGGGGTGGAAACGATCCCCTATGGCTACACCTTC
cdr3_aa: CASTRGVETIPYGYTF

d_call: .
v_call: TRBV7-9
clone_size: few
j_call: TRBJ1-5
cdr3_nt: TGTGCCAGCAGCCCCTCGGGGTTGGGGAGCAATCAGCCCCAGCATTTT
cdr3_aa: CASSPSGLGSNQPQHF

d_call: .
v_call: TRBV27
clone_size: .
j_call: TRBJ2-7
cdr3_nt: TGTGCCGCGGGGACCCACTACGAGCAGTACTTC
cdr3_aa: CAAGTHYEQYF

d_call: .
v_call: TRBV5-6
clone_size: .
j_call: TRBJ2-7
cdr3_nt: TGTGCCAGCAGCTTATCCTCCTACGAGCAGTACTTC
cdr3_aa: CASSLSSYEQYF

d_call: TRBD1
v_call: TRBV11-2
clone_size: few
j_call: TRBJ1-3
cdr3_nt: TGTGCCAGCAGCGGGACAGGGATGAACACCATATATTTT
cdr3_aa: CASSGTGMNTIYF

d_call: .
v_call: TRBV5-6
clone_size: .
j_call: TRBJ1-2
cdr3_nt: TGTGCCAGCAGCTTAGGGGACACTGGCTACACCTTC
cdr3_aa: CASSLGDTGYTF

d_call: TRBD1
v_call: TRBV29-1
clone_size: .
j_call: TRBJ2-7
cdr3_nt: TGCAGCGTTGAAGGGTCCGGGACAGACTACGAGCAGTACTTC
cdr3_aa: CSVEGSGTDYEQYF

d_call: TRBD2
v_call: TRBV6-6
clone_size: once
j_call: TRBJ2-3
cdr3_nt: TGTGCCAGCAGTCATAGCAGCGGGGGAGATACGCAGTATTTT
cdr3_aa: CASSHSSGGDTQYF

d_call: .
v_call: TRBV7-9
clone_size: .
j_call: TRBJ2-1
cdr3_nt: TGTGCCAGCAGCTTAGGAGGAGAGCAGTTCTTC
cdr3_aa: CASSLGGEQFF

d_call: .
v_call: TRBV7-9
clone_size: .
j_call: TRBJ2-3
cdr3_nt: TGTGCCAGCAGCTCCCGGGGAGCAGATACGCAGTATTTT
cdr3_aa: CASSSRGADTQYF

d_call: .
v_call: TRBV7-9
clone_size: few
j_call: TRBJ1-2
cdr3_nt: TGTGCCAGCAGCCTTGCCTTAAACTATGGCTACACCTTC
cdr3_aa: CASSLALNYGYTF

d_call: .
v_call: TRBV5-1
clone_size: .
j_call: TRBJ1-1
cdr3_nt: TGCGCCAGCAGCTCGGACGGGAACACTGAAGCTTTCTTT
cdr3_aa: CASSSDGNTEAFF

d_call: .
v_call: TRBV29-1
clone_size: .
j_call: TRBJ2-4
cdr3_nt: TGCAGCGGCTACATCGACAAAAACATTCAGTACTTC
cdr3_aa: CSGYIDKNIQYF

d_call: TRBD1
v_call: TRBV19
clone_size: .
j_call: TRBJ2-5
cdr3_nt: TGTGCCAGTAGTCCAGGACAGGGGGCAGGTCACCAAGAGACCCAGTACTTC
cdr3_aa: CASSPGQGAGHQETQYF

d_call: TRBD2
v_call: TRBV7-2
clone_size: few
j_call: TRBJ2-5
cdr3_nt: TGTGCCAGCAGCTTAGGAGCTAGCGGGGGCCAAGAGACCCAGTACTTC
cdr3_aa: CASSLGASGGQETQYF

d_call: TRBD1
v_call: TRBV5-1
clone_size: few
j_call: TRBJ1-1
cdr3_nt: TGCGCCAGCAGCTCAACCGGGACAGGGCAGAACACTGAAGCTTTCTTT
cdr3_aa: CASSSTGTGQNTEAFF

d_call: .
v_call: TRBV30
clone_size: .
j_call: TRBJ1-2
cdr3_nt: TGTGCCTGGAGTCCCCTACGGCAGGGCTATGGCTACACCTTC
cdr3_aa: CAWSPLRQGYGYTF

d_call: .
v_call: TRBV5-1
clone_size: few
j_call: TRBJ2-7
cdr3_nt: TGCGCCAGCAGAAAGGAGGGGACGCTAATTAACGAGCAGTACTTC
cdr3_aa: CASRKEGTLINEQYF

d_call: TRBD1
v_call: TRBV5-6
clone_size: .
j_call: TRBJ2-7
cdr3_nt: TGTGCCAGCAGCTCTGTAACGGACAGGGAGGACGAGCAGTACTTC
cdr3_aa: CASSSVTDREDEQYF

d_call: TRBD2
v_call: TRBV9
clone_size: few
j_call: TRBJ2-1
cdr3_nt: TGTGCCAGCAGCTATATTGCGACTAGCGGGGGCCCATACAATGAGCAGTTCTTC
cdr3_aa: CASSYIATSGGPYNEQFF

d_call: .
v_call: TRBV7-6
clone_size: .
j_call: TRBJ1-1
cdr3_nt: TGTGCCAGCAGCCGAATGGCGCGGTCGACGGGGAACACTGAAGCTTTCTTT
cdr3_aa: CASSRMARSTGNTEAFF

d_call: .
v_call: TRBV14
clone_size: .
j_call: TRBJ2-2
cdr3_nt: TGTGCCAGCAGCCAAGACATTCGAGTCGGCGCCGGGGAGCTGTTTTTT
cdr3_aa: CASSQDIRVGAGELFF

d_call: TRBD1
v_call: TRBV6-5
clone_size: .
j_call: TRBJ1-4
cdr3_nt: TGTGCCAGCAGTTACTCGAGGGACAGAAACTATGAAAAACTGTTTTTT
cdr3_aa: CASSYSRDRNYEKLFF

d_call: TRBD2
v_call: TRBV4-1
clone_size: .
j_call: TRBJ2-5
cdr3_nt: TGCGCCAGCAGCCAAGATCTAGCGGTCAAGACCCAGTACTTC
cdr3_aa: CASSQDLAVKTQYF

d_call: .
v_call: TRBV30
clone_size: .
j_call: TRBJ1-2
cdr3_nt: TGTGCGGGCGAGATAGGCGGCTACACCTTC
cdr3_aa: CAGEIGGYTF

d_call: .
v_call: TRBV7-9
clone_size: .
j_call: TRBJ2-7
cdr3_nt: TGTGCCAGCGCCCGGGCCCCGGACGAGCAGTACTTC
cdr3_aa: CASARAPDEQYF

d_call: .
v_call: TRBV10-3
clone_size: few
j_call: TRBJ1-5
cdr3_nt: TGTGCCTTTCCCTCAGGGAATCAGCCCCAGCATTTT
cdr3_aa: CAFPSGNQPQHF

d_call: .
v_call: TRBV27
clone_size: .
j_call: TRBJ1-6
cdr3_nt: TGTGCCAGCACCCCCTCGGGGATCGGCTCACCCCTCCACTTT
cdr3_aa: CASTPSGIGSPLHF

d_call: .
v_call: TRBV5-6
clone_size: .
j_call: TRBJ2-7
cdr3_nt: TGTGCCAGCAGCTCCCAATCCTACGAGCAGTACTTC
cdr3_aa: CASSSQSYEQYF

d_call: .
v_call: TRBV29-1
clone_size: few
j_call: TRBJ1-2
cdr3_nt: TGCAGCGTCTTGGACACCTCTAACTATGGCTACACCTTC
cdr3_aa: CSVLDTSNYGYTF

d_call: TRBD1
v_call: TRBV2
clone_size: .
j_call: TRBJ2-2
cdr3_nt: TGTGCCAGGGGGACAGTCAACACCGGGGAGCTGTTTTTT
cdr3_aa: CARGTVNTGELFF

d_call: TRBD2
v_call: TRBV29-1
clone_size: few
j_call: TRBJ2-7
cdr3_nt: TGCAGCGTTGAAGGATTGGCTAGCGGGGACTACGAGCAGTACTTC
cdr3_aa: CSVEGLASGDYEQYF

d_call: .
v_call: TRBV29-1
clone_size: .
j_call: TRBJ2-1
cdr3_nt: TGCAGCGTGGGGGACGGTTACAATGAGCAGTTCTTC
cdr3_aa: CSVGDGYNEQFF

d_call: .
v_call: TRBV7-9
clone_size: .
j_call: TRBJ1-2
cdr3_nt: TGTGCCAGCAGCTTCTCCGGAGGACTAAACTATGGCTACACCTTC
cdr3_aa: CASSFSGGLNYGYTF

d_call: TRBD2
v_call: TRBV4-1
clone_size: .
j_call: TRBJ2-3
cdr3_nt: TGCGCCAGCAGCCTATCCCCGGGACTAGTTGTCCCAGATACGCAGTATTTT
cdr3_aa: CASSLSPGLVVPDTQYF

d_call: .
v_call: TRBV7-9
clone_size: few
j_call: TRBJ2-2
cdr3_nt: TGTGCCAGCATCCCCGGGTGGAGCACCGACACCGGGGAGCTGTTTTTT
cdr3_aa: CASIPGWSTDTGELFF

d_call: .
v_call: TRBV13
clone_size: .
j_call: TRBJ2-3
cdr3_nt: TGTGCCAGCAGCACAAGACAGATCGGCACAGATACGCAGTATTTT
cdr3_aa: CASSTRQIGTDTQYF

d_call: .
v_call: TRBV5-6
clone_size: .
j_call: TRBJ2-5
cdr3_nt: TGTGCCAGCAGCCCGACCAGCGCCGAGACCCAGTACTTC
cdr3_aa: CASSPTSAETQYF

d_call: TRBD1
v_call: TRBV5-6
clone_size: .
j_call: TRBJ2-2
cdr3_nt: TGTGCCAGCAGCTTTCCAACAGGGGCCGGGGAGCTGTTTTTT
cdr3_aa: CASSFPTGAGELFF

d_call: .
v_call: TRBV4-1
clone_size: .
j_call: TRBJ2-7
cdr3_nt: TGCGCCAGCAGCCAAGAGGGCAGTTACGAGCAGTACTTC
cdr3_aa: CASSQEGSYEQYF

d_call: .
v_call: TRBV29-1
clone_size: few
j_call: TRBJ1-2
cdr3_nt: TGCAGCGTCCCTTTTTTCAATGGCTACACCTTC
cdr3_aa: CSVPFFNGYTF

d_call: TRBD2
v_call: TRBV5-4
clone_size: few
j_call: TRBJ2-7
cdr3_nt: TGTGCCAGCAGACCCGAGGGGCTAGCGGGGTTCTACGAGCAGTACTTC
cdr3_aa: CASRPEGLAGFYEQYF

d_call: TRBD2
v_call: TRBV15
clone_size: .
j_call: TRBJ2-3
cdr3_nt: TGTGCCACCAGCAGAGCGGGGGGAAGCACAGATACGCAGTATTTT
cdr3_aa: CATSRAGGSTDTQYF

d_call: TRBD1
v_call: TRBV29-1
clone_size: .
j_call: TRBJ1-2
cdr3_nt: TGCAGCGTTGATTTAGGGGACAGCTATGGCTACACCTTC
cdr3_aa: CSVDLGDSYGYTF

d_call: .
v_call: TRBV9
clone_size: few
j_call: TRBJ2-1
cdr3_nt: TGTGCCAGCAGCCTCAGGGGCAATGAGCAGTTCTTC
cdr3_aa: CASSLRGNEQFF

d_call: TRBD2
v_call: TRBV4-1
clone_size: .
j_call: TRBJ2-5
cdr3_nt: TGCGCCAGCAGCCAAATAGCGGGTACGGAGACCCAGTACTTC
cdr3_aa: CASSQIAGTETQYF

d_call: TRBD2
v_call: TRBV2
clone_size: .
j_call: TRBJ2-5
cdr3_nt: TGTGCCAGCAGTGGTGGGACTAGCGGGGGTCAAGAGACCCAGTACTTC
cdr3_aa: CASSGGTSGGQETQYF

d_call: TRBD1
v_call: TRBV12-5
clone_size: .
j_call: TRBJ2-7
cdr3_nt: TGTGCTAGTGGTTTCCGAATCAGGGGGCACTACGAGCAGTACTTC
cdr3_aa: CASGFRIRGHYEQYF

d_call: .
v_call: TRBV4-1
clone_size: few
j_call: TRBJ2-1
cdr3_nt: TGCGCCAGCAGCCGAAACAATGAGCAGTTCTTC
cdr3_aa: CASSRNNEQFF

d_call: .
v_call: TRBV2
clone_size: .
j_call: TRBJ1-2
cdr3_nt: TGTGCCAGCACCGCGGGTTCTGGCTACACCTTC
cdr3_aa: CASTAGSGYTF